One TCR beta chain is described in this entry. No cognate antigen has been identified for it. Per-nucleotide qualities are absent, and no much larger clonotype sits a single base away. Library prep was done by the immunoSEQ multiplex PCR assay. In TCRdb, the immuneACCESS table is reduced to in-frame sequences with V and J assigned. These tables do not hold every clone; where another copy was compared, an unresolved V gene accounts for under half, and the others remain unexplained. The sample table holds 500,000 to 850,000 clones, of which around 87% were seen once. 0.0094% of the sample goes to the ten largest clones. In the germline V gene, CDR1 corresponds to SGHVS and CDR2 to FQNEAQ. The CDR3 numbers 15 residues from cysteine through phenylalanine. Of all the DNA, just the CDR3 is kept, 45 bases in frame from base 1. At the junction V is shortened by 5 bases and J by 6 bases; bases outside the gene matches: 9.

The data derive from a study of shared T cell receptors in the human thymus (dated by TCRdb to the early 2020s). As for the study more broadly: The study examined how self-reactive, shared T-cell receptor alpha chains are generated in the human thymus.

These data were also filed under a second study, of human thymus T cells. Taken from the second paper: The donors were immunologically healthy infants in Finland who had open corrective cardiac surgery for congenital heart defects. The thymus tissue came from surgical resects taken out during corrective cardiac surgery. Usage of V and J gene segments appeared to be biased in both the thymic and the peripheral blood repertoires. The related research reported highly overlapping thymic TCR repertoires among unrelated individuals. TCR alpha and beta repertoires from fewer than ten infant thymus samples and a few related peripheral blood samples were characterized in the study. Donor ages ranging from roughly 6 to 244 days were recorded, and a handful of male and a couple of female infants were included in the cohort. Thymocytes were freed from the tissue by mechanical means and kept at -70 degrees C as pellets of roughly 9.5-31 million cells. A QIAsymphony instrument was used to extract genomic DNA from frozen cell pellets. Using the immunoSEQ multiplex PCR assay, the TCRB and TCRAD loci were amplified from a standardized quantity of quality-controlled genomic DNA. Amplicons spanned the V(D)J region at a length sufficient to cover the CDR3 and identify V and J genes. The amplicons were sequenced on an Illumina platform via the commercial immunoSEQ service. Primer bias and sequencing errors were corrected as previously described, and TCRAD and TCRB definitions were based on the IMGT database. The repertoires were analysed using immunoSEQ Analyzer 3.0 and VDJTools for basic statistics, V/J segment usage, diversity estimates, rarefaction and pairwise overlap. Diversity was estimated with Chao1, ChaoE, Efron-Thisted, Shannon and inverse Simpson indices, and also on datasets down-sampled to the smallest sample. Repertoire overlap was determined by strict matching of CDR3 nucleotide sequence, V gene and J gene, and Jaccard-based multidimensional scaling clustering was applied. On average, thymus samples yielded hundreds of thousands of unique TCRB clonotypes, whereas blood samples yielded about 80,000.

Sample: thymocytes. This receptor was obtained from a boy less than two years old with a congenital heart defect. Donor details come from another sample of the same person, matched by shared clones. This receptor chain uses TRBV7-8 and TRBJ1-5, and 8 junction bases match TRBD1. At the DNA level, the sequence is TGTGCCAGCAGCGCAGGACAGGGTTCGGTTCAGCCCCAGCATTTT. It codes for CASSAGQGSVQPQHF.